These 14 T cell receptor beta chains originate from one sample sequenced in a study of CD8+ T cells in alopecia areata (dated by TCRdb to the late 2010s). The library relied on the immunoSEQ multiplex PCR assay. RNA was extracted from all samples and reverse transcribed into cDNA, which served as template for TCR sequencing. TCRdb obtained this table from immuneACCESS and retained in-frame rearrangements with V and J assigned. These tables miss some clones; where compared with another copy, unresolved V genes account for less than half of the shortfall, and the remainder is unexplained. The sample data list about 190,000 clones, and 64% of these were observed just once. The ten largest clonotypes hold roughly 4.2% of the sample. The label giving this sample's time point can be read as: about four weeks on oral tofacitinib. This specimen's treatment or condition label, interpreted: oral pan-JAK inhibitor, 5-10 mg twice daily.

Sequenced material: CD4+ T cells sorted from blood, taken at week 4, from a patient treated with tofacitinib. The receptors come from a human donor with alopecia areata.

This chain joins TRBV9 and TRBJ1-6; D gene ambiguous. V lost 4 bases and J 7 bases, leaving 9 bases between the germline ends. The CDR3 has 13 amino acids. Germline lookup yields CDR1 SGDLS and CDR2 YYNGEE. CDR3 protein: CASSPRSNSPLHF. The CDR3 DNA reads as TGTGCCAGCAGCCCTCGATCGAATTCACCCCTCCACTTT. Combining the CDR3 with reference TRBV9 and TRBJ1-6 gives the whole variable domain DSGVTQTPKHLITATGQRVTLRCSPRSGDLSVYWYQQSLDQGLQFLIQYYNGEERAKGNILERFSAQQFPDLHSELNLSSLELGDSALYFCASSPRSNSPLHFGNGTRLTVT.

The CDR3 spells CAIAAGTGLFF. The CDR3 region has the DNA TGTGCCATCGCTGCCGGGACAGGGCTGTTCTTC. The V call is TRBV30, the J call TRBJ2-1; 9 nucleotides match TRBD1. Per the germline V gene, CDR1 is GTSNPN and CDR2 is SVGIG (reference sequence). The CDR3 is made up of 11 amino acids. V trimming: 8 bases; J trimming: 15 bases; junction bases outside the gene matches: 11. Full variable domain (outside the CDR3, taken from reference TRBV30 and TRBJ2-1): SQTIHQWPATLVQPVGSPLSLECTVEGTSNPNLYWYRQAAGRGLQLLFYSVGIGQISSEVPQNLSASRPQDRQFILSSKKLLLSDSGFYLCAIAAGTGLFFGPGTRLTVL.

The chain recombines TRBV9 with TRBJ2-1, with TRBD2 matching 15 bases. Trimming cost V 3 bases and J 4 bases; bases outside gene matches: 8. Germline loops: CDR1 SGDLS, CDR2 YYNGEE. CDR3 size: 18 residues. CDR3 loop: CASSAGLAGGPAYNEQFF. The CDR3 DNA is TGTGCCAGCAGCGCCGGACTAGCGGGGGGGCCGGCGTACAATGAGCAGTTCTTC.

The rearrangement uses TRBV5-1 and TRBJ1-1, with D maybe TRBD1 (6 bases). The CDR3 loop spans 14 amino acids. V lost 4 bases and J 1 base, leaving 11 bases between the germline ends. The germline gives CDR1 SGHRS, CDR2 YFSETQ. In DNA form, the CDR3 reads TGCGCCAGCAGCGTACTACAGGGGAACACTGAAGCTTTCTTT. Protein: CASSVLQGNTEAFF.

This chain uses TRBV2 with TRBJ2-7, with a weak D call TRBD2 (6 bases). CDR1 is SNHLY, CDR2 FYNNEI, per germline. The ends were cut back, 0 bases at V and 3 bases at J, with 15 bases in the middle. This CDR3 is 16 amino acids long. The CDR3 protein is CASSEALGLTDYEQYF. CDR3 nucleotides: TGTGCCAGCAGTGAAGCGCTTGGACTAACTGACTACGAGCAGTACTTC.

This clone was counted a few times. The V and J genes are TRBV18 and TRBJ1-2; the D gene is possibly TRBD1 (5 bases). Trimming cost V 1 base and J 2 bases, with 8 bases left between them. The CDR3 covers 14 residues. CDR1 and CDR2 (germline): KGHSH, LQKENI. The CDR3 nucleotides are TGTGCCAGCTCACCACGCGAGGGGAACTATGGCTACACCTTC. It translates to CASSPREGNYGYTF.

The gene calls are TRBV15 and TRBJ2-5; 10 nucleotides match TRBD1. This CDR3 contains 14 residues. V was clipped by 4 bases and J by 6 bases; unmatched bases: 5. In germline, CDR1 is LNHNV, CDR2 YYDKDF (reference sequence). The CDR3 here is CATSIDRGQKTQYF. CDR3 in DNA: TGTGCCACCAGCATCGACAGGGGGCAAAAGACCCAGTACTTC.

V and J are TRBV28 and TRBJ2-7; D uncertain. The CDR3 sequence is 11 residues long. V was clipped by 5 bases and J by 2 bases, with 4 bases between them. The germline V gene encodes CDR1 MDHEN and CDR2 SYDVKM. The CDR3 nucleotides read TGTGCCAGCAGTACACCCTACGAGCAGTACTTC. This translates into CASSTPYEQYF.

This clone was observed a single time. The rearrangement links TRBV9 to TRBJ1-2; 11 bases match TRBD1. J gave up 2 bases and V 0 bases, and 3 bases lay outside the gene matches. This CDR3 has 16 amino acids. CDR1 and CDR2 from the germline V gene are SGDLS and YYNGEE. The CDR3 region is CASSVGRTGGNYGYTF. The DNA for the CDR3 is TGTGCCAGCAGCGTAGGGAGGACAGGGGGCAACTATGGCTACACCTTC. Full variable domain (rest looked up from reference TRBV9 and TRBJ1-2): DSGVTQTPKHLITATGQRVTLRCSPRSGDLSVYWYQQSLDQGLQFLIQYYNGEERAKGNILERFSAQQFPDLHSELNLSSLELGDSALYFCASSVGRTGGNYGYTFGSGTRLTVV.

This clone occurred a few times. The chain's CDR3 is CAISEYRDTISSPQHF. DNA for the CDR3: TGTGCCATCAGTGAGTACAGGGACACCATATCAAGCCCCCAGCATTTT. The J gene is TRBJ1-5, the V gene TRBV10-3, with D perhaps TRBD1 (6 bases). The CDR3 contains 16 residues. V shed 1 base and J shed 10 bases, with 20 bases lying between them. In germline, CDR1 is ENHRY, CDR2 SYGVKD.

The CDR3 spells CASSTPMGRTDSYEQYF. Written as DNA, the CDR3 is TGTGCCAGCAGTACCCCCATGGGCAGGACCGATAGCTACGAGCAGTACTTC. The V gene is TRBV25-1, the J gene TRBJ2-7, with D unclear. V dropped 5 bases and J dropped 3 bases, with 23 bases sitting between them. From germline, CDR1 is MGHDK and CDR2 SYGVNS. This CDR3 spans 17 amino acids.

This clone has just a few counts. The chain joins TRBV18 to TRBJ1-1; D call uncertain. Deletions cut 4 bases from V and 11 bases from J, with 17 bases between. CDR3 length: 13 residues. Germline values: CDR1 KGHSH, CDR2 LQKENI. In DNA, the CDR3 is TGTGCCAGCTCACGCTCCAGTACGTCGGAGGCTTTCTTT. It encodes CASSRSSTSEAFF. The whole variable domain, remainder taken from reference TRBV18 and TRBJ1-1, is NAGVMQNPRHLVRRRGQEARLRCSPMKGHSHVYWYRQLPEEGLKFMVYLQKENIIDESGMPKERFSAEFPKEGPSILRIQQVVRGDSAAYFCASSRSSTSEAFFGQGTRLTVV.

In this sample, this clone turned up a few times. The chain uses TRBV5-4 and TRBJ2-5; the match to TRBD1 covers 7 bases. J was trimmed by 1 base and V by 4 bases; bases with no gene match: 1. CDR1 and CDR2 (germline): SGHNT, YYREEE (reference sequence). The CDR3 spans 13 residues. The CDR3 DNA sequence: TGTGCCAGCAGCCGGACAGGCCAAGAGACCCAGTACTTC. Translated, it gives CASSRTGQETQYF.

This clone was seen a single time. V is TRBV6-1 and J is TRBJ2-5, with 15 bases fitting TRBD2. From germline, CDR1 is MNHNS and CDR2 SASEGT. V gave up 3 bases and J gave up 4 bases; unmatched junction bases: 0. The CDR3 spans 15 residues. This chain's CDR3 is CASSEGLAGGETQYF. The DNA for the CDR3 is TGTGCCAGCAGTGAGGGACTAGCGGGGGGAGAGACCCAGTACTTC.